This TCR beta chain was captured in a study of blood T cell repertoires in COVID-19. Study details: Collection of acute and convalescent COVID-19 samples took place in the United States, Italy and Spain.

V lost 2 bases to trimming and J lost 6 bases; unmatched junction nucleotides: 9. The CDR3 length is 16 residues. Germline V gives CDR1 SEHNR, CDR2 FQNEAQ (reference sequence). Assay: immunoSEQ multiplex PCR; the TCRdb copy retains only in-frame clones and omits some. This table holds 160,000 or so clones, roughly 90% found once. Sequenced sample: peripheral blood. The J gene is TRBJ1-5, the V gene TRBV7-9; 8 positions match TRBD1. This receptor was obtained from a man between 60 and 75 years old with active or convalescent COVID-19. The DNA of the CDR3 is TGTGCCAGCAGCTTATCGCCAGGGGGCGGGAGTCAGCCCCAGCATTTT. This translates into CASSLSPGGGSQPQHF.